The present TCR beta chain was sequenced within a study of cytomegalovirus exposure and HLA in healthy donors. Trimming cost V 3 bases and J 7 bases; bases outside gene matches: 3. There are 13 residues in the CDR3. Germline-derived CDR1 and CDR2 are SNHLY and FYNNEI. The PCR made use of 60 Vbeta and 13 Jbeta primers. In the original workflow: It was a later analysis that counted roughly 80 million unique TCR beta chains, of which about 10 million were shared. Data came from immunoSEQ multiplex PCR; TCRdb stores just in-frame clones and leaves some out. V, J and clone size are those of that table, while D and trimming were read from the DNA. The sample gives about 270,000 clones, roughly 88% of which show up once; 3.5% to 4.5% is in the top ten. Findings of the study overall: Certain indistinguishable V segments, among them TRBV6-2 and TRBV6-3, were excluded. In a later analysis, TCR association rates varied by HLA locus: DRB1 most, HLA-C fewest. It was reported in a later analysis that an Asian-associated ancestry cluster showed fewer N-insertions than the approximately 670-donor mean.

This clone appeared a single time. Antigen unknown. This sequence was found in a man in his forties or fifties in good health and CMV-seropositive. The rearrangement joins TRBV2 to TRBJ2-7; 10 bases line up with TRBD2. Sample: PBMCs. The CDR3 region is CASSELAGVEQYF. CDR3 nucleotide sequence: TGTGCCAGCAGTGAGCTAGCGGGAGTTGAGCAGTACTTC.